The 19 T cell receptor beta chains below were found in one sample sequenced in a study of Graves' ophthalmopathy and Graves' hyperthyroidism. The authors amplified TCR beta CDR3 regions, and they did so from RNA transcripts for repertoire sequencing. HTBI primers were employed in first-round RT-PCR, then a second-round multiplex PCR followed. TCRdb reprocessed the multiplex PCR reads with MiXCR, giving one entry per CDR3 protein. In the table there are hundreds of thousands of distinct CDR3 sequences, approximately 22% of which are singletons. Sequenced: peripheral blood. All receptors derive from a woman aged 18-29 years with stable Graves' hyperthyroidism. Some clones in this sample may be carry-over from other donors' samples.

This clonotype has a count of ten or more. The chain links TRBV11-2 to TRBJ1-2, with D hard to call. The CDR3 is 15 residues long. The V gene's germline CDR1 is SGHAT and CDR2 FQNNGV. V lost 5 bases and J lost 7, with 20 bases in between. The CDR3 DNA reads TGTGCCAGCAGCCTTACTGGAGGGTCCTCACCTGGCTACACCTTC. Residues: CASSLTGGSSPGYTF. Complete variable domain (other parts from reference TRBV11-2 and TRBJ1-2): EAGVAQSPRYKIIEKRQSVAFWCNPISGHATLYWYQQILGQGPKLLIQFQNNGVVDDSQLPKDRFSAERLKGVDSTLKIQPAKLEDSAVYLCASSLTGGSSPGYTFGSGTRLTVV.

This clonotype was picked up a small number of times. The CDR3, as DNA: TGTGCCAGCAGCTCAGACGGCACTGGGGCCAACGTCCTGACTTTC. This translates into CASSSDGTGANVLTF. This rearrangement joins TRBV11-3 to TRBJ2-6; unclear D gene. V was trimmed by 4 bases and J by 2 bases, leaving 9 bases between them. The CDR3 extends over 15 amino acids. Per the germline V gene, CDR1 is SGHNT and CDR2 is YENEEA.

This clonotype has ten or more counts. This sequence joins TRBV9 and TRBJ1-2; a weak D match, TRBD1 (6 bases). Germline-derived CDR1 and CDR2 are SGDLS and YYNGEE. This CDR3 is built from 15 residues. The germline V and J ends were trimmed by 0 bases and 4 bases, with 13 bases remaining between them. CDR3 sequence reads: CASSVEGGQFYGYTF. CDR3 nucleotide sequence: TGTGCCAGCAGCGTAGAGGGCGGACAGTTCTATGGCTACACCTTC.

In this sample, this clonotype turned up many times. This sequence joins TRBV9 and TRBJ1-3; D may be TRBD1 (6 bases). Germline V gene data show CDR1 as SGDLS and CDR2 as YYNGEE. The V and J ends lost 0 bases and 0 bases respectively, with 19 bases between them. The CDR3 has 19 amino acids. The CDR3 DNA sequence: TGTGCCAGCAGCGTAGGAGGGGGACCGAACTCACCCTCTGGAAACACCATATATTTT. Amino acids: CASSVGGGPNSPSGNTIYF.

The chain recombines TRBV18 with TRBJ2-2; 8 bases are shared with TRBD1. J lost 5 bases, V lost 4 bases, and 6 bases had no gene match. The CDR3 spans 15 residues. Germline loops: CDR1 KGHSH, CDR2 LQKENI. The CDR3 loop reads CASSLRTGRTGELFF. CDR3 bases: TGTGCCAGCTCACTAAGGACAGGGAGAACCGGGGAGCTGTTTTTT.

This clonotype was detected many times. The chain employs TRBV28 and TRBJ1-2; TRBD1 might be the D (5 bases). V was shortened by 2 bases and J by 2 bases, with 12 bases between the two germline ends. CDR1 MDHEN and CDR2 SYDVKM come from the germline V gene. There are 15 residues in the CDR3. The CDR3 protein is CASSLGASGNYGYTF. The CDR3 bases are TGTGCCAGCAGTTTAGGCGCCTCAGGGAACTATGGCTACACCTTC.

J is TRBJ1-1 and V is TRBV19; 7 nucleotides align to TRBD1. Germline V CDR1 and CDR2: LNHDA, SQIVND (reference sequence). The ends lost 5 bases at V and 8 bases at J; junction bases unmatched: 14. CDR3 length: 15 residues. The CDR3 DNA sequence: TGTGCCAGTAGTCAAAACGGACAGGACCGTGCGGAAGCTTTCTTT. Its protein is CASSQNGQDRAEAFF.

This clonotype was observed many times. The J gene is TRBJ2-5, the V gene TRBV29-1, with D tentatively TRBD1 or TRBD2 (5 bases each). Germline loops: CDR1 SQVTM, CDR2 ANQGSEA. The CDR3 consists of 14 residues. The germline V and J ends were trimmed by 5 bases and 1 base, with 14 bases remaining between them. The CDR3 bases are TGCAGCGTTTTCCACCGGGGCCGCCAAGAGACCCAGTACTTC. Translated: CSVFHRGRQETQYF.

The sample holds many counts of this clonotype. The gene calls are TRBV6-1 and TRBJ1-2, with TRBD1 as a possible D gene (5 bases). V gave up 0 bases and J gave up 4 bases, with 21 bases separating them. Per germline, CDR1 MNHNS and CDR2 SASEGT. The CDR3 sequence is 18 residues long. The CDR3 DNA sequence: TGTGCCAGCAGTGAAGCGCCGTATAGTAAGGGGATACTCTATGGCTACACCTTC. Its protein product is CASSEAPYSKGILYGYTF.

The CDR3 loop is CASSWQRSATGELFF. The CDR3, as DNA: TGCGCCAGCAGCTGGCAAAGGAGCGCTACCGGGGAGCTGTTTTTT. The genes are TRBV5-1 and TRBJ2-2; D gene unclear. The V gene's germline CDR1 is SGHRS and CDR2 YFSETQ. Trimming removed 3 bases from V and 5 bases from J, with 14 bases in between. The CDR3 runs to 15 residues. Full variable domain (remainder filled in from reference TRBV5-1 and TRBJ2-2): KAGVTQTPRYLIKTRGQQVTLSCSPISGHRSVSWYQQTPGQGLQFLFEYFSETQRNKGNFPGRFSGRQFSNSRSEMNVSTLELGDSALYLCASSWQRSATGELFFGEGSRLTVL.

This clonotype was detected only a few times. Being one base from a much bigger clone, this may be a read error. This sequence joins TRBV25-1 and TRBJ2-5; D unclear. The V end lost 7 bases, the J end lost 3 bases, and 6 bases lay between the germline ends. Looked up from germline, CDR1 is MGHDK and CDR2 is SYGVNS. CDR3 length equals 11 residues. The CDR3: CASTREETQYF. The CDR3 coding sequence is TGTGCCAGCACCCGTGAAGAGACCCAGTACTTC. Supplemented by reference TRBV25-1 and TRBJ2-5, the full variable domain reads EADIYQTPRYLVIGTGKKITLECSQTMGHDKMYWYQQDPGMELHLIHYSYGVNSTEKGDLSSESTVSRIRTEHFPLTLESARPSHTSQYLCASTREETQYFGPGTRLLVL.

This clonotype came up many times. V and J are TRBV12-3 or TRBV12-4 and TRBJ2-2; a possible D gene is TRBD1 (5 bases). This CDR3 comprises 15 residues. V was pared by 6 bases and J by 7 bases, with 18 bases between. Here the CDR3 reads CASSSPQGSGGELFF. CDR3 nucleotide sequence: TGTGCCAGCAGCTCACCTCAGGGATCTGGCGGGGAGCTGTTTTTT.

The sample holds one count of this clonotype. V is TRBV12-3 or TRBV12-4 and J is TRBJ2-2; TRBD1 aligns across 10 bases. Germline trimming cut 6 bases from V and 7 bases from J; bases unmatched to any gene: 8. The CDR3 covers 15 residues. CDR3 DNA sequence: TGTGCCAGCAGGGAGGGACAGGGGTTCGGCGGGGAGCTGTTTTTT. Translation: CASREGQGFGGELFF.

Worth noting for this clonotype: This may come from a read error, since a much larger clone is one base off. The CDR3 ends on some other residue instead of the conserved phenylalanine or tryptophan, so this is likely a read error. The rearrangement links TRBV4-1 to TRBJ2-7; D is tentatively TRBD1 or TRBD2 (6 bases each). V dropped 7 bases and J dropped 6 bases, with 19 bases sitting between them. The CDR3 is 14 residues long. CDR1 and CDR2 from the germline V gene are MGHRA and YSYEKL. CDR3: CASTLSRGAGEQYL. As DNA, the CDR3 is TGCGCCAGCACCCTAAGTAGGGGGGCAGGCGAGCAGTACCTC.

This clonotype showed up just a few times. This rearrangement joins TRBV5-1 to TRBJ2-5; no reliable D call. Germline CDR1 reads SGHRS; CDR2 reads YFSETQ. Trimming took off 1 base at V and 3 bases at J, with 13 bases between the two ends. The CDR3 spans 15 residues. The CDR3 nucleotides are TGCGCCAGCAGCTTGTCCGACGGCAGTGAAGAGACCCAGTACTTC. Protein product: CASSLSDGSEETQYF.

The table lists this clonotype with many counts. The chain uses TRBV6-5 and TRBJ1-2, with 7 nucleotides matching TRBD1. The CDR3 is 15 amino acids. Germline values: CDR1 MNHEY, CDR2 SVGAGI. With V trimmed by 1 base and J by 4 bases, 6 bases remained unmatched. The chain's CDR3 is CASSYLRQGGYGYTF. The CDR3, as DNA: TGTGCCAGCAGTTACTTGAGACAGGGAGGCTATGGCTACACCTTC.

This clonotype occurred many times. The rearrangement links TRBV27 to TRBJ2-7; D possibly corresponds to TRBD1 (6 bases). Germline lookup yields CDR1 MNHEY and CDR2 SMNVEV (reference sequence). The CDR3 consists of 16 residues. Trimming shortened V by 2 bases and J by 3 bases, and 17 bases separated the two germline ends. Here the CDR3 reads CASSLDRTAVFYEQYF. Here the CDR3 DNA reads TGTGCCAGCAGTTTAGATAGGACAGCAGTATTCTACGAGCAGTACTTC.

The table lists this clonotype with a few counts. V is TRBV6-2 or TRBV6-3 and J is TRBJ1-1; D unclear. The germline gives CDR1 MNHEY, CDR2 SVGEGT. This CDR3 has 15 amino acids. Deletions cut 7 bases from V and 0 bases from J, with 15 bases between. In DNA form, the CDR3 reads TGTGCCAGCAAGGGTGGTAACCGTATGAACACTGAAGCTTTCTTT. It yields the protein CASKGGNRMNTEAFF.

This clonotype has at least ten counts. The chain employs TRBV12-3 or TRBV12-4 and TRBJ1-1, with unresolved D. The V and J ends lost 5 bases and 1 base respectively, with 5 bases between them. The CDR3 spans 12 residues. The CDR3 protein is CASSIGNTEAFF. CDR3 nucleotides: TGTGCCAGCAGTATCGGGAACACTGAAGCTTTCTTT.